The TCR beta chain described here comes from a study of CD8 T cells in Susac syndrome. RNA totalling roughly 0.5 to 1 ug underwent reverse transcription with random hexamers. TCRdb re-analysed the immunoSEQ multiplex PCR reads in MiXCR, keeping a single row per CDR3 protein. The data show roughly 120,000 distinct CDR3 sequences, just over 90% seen once. V shed 5 bases and J shed 2 bases, with 9 bases lying between them. This CDR3 has 14 residues. Germline V CDR1 and CDR2: MNHEY, SMNVEV (reference sequence). The TCR was taken from a human donor with multiple sclerosis. Sequenced input: CD8+ T cells from PBMCs. The chain has TRBV27 and TRBJ1-4; D remains ambiguous. CDR3 sequence reads: CASSPGRTNEKLFF. The CDR3 coding sequence is TGTGCCAGCAGTCCAGGTCGCACTAATGAAAAACTGTTTTTT. Full variable domain (remainder filled in from reference TRBV27 and TRBJ1-4): EAQVTQNPRYLITVTGKKLTVTCSQNMNHEYMSWYRQDPGLGLRQIYYSMNVEVTDKGDVPEGYKVSRKEKRNFPLILESPSPNQTSLYFCASSPGRTNEKLFFGSGTQLSVL.